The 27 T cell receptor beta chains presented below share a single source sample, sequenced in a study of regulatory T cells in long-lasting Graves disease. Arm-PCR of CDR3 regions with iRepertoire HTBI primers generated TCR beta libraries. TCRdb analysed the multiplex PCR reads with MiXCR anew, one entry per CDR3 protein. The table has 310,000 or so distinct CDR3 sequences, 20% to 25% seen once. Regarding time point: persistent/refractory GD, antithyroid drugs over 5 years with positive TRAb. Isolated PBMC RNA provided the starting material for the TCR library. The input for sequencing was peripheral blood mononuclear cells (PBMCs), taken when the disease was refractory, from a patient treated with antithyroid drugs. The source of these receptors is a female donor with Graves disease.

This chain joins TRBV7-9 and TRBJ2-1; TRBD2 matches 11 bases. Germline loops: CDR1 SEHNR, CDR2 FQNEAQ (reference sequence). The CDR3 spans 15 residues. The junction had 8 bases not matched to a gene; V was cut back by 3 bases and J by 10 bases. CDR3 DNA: TGTGCCAGCAGCTTCGCACTAGCGGGAGACTGGGAGCAGTTCTTC. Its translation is CASSFALAGDWEQFF.

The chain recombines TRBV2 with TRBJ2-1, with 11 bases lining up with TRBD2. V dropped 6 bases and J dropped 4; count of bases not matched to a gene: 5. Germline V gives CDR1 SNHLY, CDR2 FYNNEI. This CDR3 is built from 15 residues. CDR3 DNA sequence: TGTGCCAGCAGGGTACTAGCGGGAGTATACAATGAGCAGTTCTTC. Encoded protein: CASRVLAGVYNEQFF.

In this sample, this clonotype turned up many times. In DNA form, the CDR3 reads TGTGCCAGCAGCCCCCATCATGACACCCAGTACTTC. Amino acids: CASSPHHDTQYF. The chain links TRBV11-2 to TRBJ2-5; D remains ambiguous. In germline, CDR1 is SGHAT, CDR2 FQNNGV. The CDR3 runs to 12 residues. The ends were cut back, 5 bases at V and 8 bases at J, with 12 bases in the middle.

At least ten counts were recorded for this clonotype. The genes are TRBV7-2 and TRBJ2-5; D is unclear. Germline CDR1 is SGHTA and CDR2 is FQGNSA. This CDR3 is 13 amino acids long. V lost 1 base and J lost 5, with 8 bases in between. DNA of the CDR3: TGTGCCAGCAGCTTAGGGCGTGCGGAGACCCAGTACTTC. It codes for CASSLGRAETQYF.

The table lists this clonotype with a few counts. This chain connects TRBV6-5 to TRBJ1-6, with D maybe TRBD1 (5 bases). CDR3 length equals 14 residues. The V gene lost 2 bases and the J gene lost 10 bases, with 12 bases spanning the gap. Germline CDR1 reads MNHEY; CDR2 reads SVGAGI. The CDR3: CASSYGGLGSPLHF. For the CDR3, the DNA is TGTGCCAGCAGTTACGGGGGGTTGGGGTCACCCCTCCACTTT.

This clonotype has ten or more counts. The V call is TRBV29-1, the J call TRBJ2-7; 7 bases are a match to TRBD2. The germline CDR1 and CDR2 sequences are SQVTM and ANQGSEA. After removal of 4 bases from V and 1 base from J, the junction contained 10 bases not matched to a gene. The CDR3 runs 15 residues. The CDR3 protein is CSVVGGRFNSYEQYF. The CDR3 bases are TGCAGCGTTGTGGGCGGGAGATTTAATTCCTACGAGCAGTACTTC.

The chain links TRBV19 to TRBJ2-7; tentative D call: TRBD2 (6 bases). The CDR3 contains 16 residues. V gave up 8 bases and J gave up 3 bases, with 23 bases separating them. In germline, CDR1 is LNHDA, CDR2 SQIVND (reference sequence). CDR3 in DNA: TGTGCCAGTGCAAGGGGCTCGGCTAGCGCTGACTACGAGCAGTACTTC. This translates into CASARGSASADYEQYF.

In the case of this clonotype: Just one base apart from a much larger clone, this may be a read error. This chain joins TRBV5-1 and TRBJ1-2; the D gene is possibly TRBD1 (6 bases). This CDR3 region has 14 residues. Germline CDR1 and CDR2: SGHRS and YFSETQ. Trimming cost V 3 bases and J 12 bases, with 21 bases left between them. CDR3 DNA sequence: TGCGCCAGCAGCTCGGCCGGGACGATGGGGGGCCACACCTTC. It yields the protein CASSSAGTMGGHTF. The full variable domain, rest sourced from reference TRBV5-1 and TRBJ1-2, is KAGVTQTPRYLIKTRGQQVTLSCSPISGHRSVSWYQQTPGQGLQFLFEYFSETQRNKGNFPGRFSGRQFSNSRSEMNVSTLELGDSALYLCASSSAGTMGGHTFGSGTRLTVV.

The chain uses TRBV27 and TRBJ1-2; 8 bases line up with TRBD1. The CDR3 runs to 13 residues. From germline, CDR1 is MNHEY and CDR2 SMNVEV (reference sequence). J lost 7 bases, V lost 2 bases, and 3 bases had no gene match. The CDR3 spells CASSLGQGAGYTF. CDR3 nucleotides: TGTGCCAGCAGTTTAGGGCAGGGGGCTGGCTACACCTTC.

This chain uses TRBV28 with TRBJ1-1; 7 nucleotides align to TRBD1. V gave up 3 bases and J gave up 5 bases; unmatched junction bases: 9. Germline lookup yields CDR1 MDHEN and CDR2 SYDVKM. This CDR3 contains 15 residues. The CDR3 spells CASSFPAGGKTEAFF. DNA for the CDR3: TGTGCCAGCAGTTTCCCGGCAGGGGGTAAAACTGAAGCTTTCTTT.

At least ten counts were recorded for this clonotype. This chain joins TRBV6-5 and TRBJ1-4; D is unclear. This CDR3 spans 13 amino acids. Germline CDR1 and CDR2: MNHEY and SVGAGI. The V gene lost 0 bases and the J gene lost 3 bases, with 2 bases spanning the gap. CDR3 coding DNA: TGTGCCAGCAGTTACTCGCCTAATGAAAAACTGTTTTTT. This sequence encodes CASSYSPNEKLFF.

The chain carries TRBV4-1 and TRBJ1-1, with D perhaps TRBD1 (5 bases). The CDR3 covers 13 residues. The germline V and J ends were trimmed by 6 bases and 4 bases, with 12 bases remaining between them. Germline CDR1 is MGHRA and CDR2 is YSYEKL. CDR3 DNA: TGCGCCAGCAGTCCTTGGGGGGTCACTGAAGCTTTCTTT. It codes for CASSPWGVTEAFF.

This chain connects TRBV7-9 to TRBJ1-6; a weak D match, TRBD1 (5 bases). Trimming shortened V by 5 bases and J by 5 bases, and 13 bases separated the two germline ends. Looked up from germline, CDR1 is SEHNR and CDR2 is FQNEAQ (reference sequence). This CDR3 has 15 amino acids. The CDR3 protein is CASSPTGTDNSPLHF. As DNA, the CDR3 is TGTGCCAGCAGCCCCACCGGGACGGATAATTCACCCCTCCACTTT.

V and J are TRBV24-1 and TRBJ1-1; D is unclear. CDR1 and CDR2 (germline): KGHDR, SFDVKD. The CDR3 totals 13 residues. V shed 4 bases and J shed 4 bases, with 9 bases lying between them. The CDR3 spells CATSEAWGTEAFF. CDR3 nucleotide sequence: TGTGCCACCAGTGAGGCTTGGGGCACTGAAGCTTTCTTT.

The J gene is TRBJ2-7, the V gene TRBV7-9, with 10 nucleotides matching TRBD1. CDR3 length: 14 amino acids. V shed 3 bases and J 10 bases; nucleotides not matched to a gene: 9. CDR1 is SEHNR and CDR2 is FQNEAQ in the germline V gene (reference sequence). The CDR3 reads CASSLLRQGAEQYF. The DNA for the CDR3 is TGTGCCAGCAGCTTGCTAAGACAGGGGGCGGAACAGTACTTC.

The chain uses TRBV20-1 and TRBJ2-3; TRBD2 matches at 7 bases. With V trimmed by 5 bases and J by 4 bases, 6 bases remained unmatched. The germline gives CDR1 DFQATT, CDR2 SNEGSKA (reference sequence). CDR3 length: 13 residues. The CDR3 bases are TGCAGTGCTGGAGCGGGGTCTGCAGATACGCAGTATTTT. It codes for CSAGAGSADTQYF.

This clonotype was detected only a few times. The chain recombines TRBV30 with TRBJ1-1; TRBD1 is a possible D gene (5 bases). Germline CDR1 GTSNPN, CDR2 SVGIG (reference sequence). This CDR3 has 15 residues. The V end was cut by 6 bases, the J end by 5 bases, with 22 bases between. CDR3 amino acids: CACGSGLGRGTEAFF. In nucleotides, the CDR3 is TGTGCCTGTGGGAGTGGCCTGGGGCGAGGGACTGAAGCTTTCTTT. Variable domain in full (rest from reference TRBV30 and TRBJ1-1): SQTIHQWPATLVQPVGSPLSLECTVEGTSNPNLYWYRQAAGRGLQLLFYSVGIGQISSEVPQNLSASRPQDRQFILSSKKLLLSDSGFYLCACGSGLGRGTEAFFGQGTRLTVV.

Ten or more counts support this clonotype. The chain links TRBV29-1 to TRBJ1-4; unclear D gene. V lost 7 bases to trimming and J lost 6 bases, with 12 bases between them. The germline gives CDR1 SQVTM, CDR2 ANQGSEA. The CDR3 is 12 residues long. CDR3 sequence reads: CSARLDYEKLFF. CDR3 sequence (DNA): TGCAGCGCCCGACTGGATTATGAAAAACTGTTTTTT.

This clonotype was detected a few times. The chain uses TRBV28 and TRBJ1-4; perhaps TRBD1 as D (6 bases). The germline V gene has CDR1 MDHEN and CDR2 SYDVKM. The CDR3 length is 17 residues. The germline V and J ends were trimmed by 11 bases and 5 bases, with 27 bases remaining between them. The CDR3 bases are TGTGCCGTCCCAAGTACCCCCGCCGGGACACAAAATGAAAAACTGTTTTTT. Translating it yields CAVPSTPAGTQNEKLFF.

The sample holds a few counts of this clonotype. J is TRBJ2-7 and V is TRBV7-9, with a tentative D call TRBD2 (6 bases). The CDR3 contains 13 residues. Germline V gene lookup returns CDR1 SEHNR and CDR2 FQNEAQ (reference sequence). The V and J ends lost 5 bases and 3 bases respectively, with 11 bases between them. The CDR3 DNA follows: TGTGCCAGCAGCGTCCCGGGAGTCTACGAGCAGTACTTC. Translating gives CASSVPGVYEQYF.

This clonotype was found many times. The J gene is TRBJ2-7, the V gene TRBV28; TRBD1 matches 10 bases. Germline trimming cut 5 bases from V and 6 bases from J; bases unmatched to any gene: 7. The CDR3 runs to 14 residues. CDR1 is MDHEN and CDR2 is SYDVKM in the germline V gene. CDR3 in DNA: TGTGCCAGCAGTAGGAGACAGGGGGCGACCGAGCAGTACTTC. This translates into CASSRRQGATEQYF.

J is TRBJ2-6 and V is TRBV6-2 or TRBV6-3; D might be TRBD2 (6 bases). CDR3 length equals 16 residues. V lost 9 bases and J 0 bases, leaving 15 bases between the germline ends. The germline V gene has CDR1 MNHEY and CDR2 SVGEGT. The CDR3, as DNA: TGTGCCAGTGGCCGCGGGACCTTCTCTGGGGCCAACGTCCTGACTTTC. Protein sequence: CASGRGTFSGANVLTF.

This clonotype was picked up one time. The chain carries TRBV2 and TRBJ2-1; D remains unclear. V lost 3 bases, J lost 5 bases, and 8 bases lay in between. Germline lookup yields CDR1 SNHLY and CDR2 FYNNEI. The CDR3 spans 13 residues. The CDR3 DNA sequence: TGTGCCAGCAGTGACATACCCGACAATGAGCAGTTCTTC. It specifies CASSDIPDNEQFF. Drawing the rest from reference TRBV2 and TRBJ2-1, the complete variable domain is EPEVTQTPSHQVTQMGQEVILRCVPISNHLYFYWYRQILGQKVEFLVSFYNNEISEKSEIFDDQFSVERPDGSNFTLKIRSTKLEDSAMYFCASSDIPDNEQFFGPGTRLTVL.

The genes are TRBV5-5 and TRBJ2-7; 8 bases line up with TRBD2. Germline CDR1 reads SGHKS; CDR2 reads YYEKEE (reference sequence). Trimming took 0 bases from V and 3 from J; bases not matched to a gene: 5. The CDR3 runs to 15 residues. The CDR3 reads CASSLDSGGDYEQYF. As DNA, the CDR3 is TGTGCCAGCAGCTTGGATTCGGGAGGGGACTACGAGCAGTACTTC.

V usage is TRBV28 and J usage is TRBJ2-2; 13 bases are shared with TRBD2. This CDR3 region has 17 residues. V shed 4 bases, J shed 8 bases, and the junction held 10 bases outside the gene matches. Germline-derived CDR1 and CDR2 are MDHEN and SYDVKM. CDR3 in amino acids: CASSSGLAGTPEGELFF. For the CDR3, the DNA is TGTGCCAGCAGTTCGGGACTAGCGGGGACACCGGAGGGGGAGCTGTTTTTT.

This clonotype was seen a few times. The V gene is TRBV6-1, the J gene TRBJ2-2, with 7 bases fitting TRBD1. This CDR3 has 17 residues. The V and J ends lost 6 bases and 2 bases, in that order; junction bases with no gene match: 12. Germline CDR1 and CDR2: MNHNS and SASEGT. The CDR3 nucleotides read TGTGCCAGCAGGGCTCAACAGGGGTCCATTAACACCGGGGAGCTGTTTTTT. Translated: CASRAQQGSINTGELFF.

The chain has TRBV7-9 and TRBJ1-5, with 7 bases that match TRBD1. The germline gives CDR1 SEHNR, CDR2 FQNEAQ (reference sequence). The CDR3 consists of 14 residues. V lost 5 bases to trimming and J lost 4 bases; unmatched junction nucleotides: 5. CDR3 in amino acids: CASSLRDRNQPQHF. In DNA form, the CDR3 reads TGTGCCAGCAGCCTTAGGGACAGAAATCAGCCCCAGCATTTT.